This T cell receptor (beta chain) is from a study of cytotoxic CD8 clonotypes in ibrutinib-treated CLL. Study summary: Partial response was seen in about 25 patients and complete response in 2; after median about six years, about 14 stayed remitted, roughly 12 progressed. General observations from the study: Samples from sustained-remission and progressing patients were taken at different times. Under treatment, the uncommon public clonotypes either contracted or remained stable.

Assay used: immunoSEQ multiplex PCR; TCRdb lists only in-frame clones, some missing. The data show under 300,000 clones, less than 85% seen once. In the case of this clone: Its antigen is not known.

Germline loops: CDR1 LGHNA, CDR2 YSLEER. This CDR3 contains 16 residues. V was pared by 1 base and J by 5 bases, with 5 bases of the junction left unmatched. The chain has TRBV4-3 and TRBJ2-5; 12 nucleotides align to TRBD1. The sequence came from a human donor with chronic lymphocytic leukemia. The source material was PBMCs, sampled at disease progression, from a patient treated with ibrutinib. The CDR3 region has the DNA TGCGCCAGCAGCCAAGCCGGGACAGGGGGCGGGGAGACCCAGTACTTC. It translates to CASSQAGTGGGETQYF.